Listed below are T cell receptor beta chains from one sample, sequenced in a study of blood T cells in healthy people across ages. TCRdb re-derived calls from the 5' RACE reads in MiXCR, one entry per CDR3 protein. The sample shows 1.5 million to 2 million distinct CDR3 sequences, 28% of them seen only once. Sequencing was carried out using blood. The receptors were gathered from a woman under 40 in good health. Both conserved end residues are part of each CDR3. The D gene is left open where the match is weak. Not all rows give a size; the values are once, few, many and, for expanded clones, a class.

J gene: TRBJ2-5; D gene: -; V gene: TRBV7-9; clone size: -; CDR3 DNA: TGTGCCAGCAGCGACCGGAGGGGATCGTGGCAAGAGACCCAGTACTTC; CDR3 protein: CASSDRRGSWQETQYF
J gene: TRBJ1-4; D gene: -; V gene: TRBV5-5; clone size: -; CDR3 DNA: TGTGCCAGCAGCCCTGGAGGGGGGAATCCTAATGAAAAACTGTTTTTT; CDR3 protein: CASSPGGGNPNEKLFF
J gene: TRBJ2-5; D gene: TRBD2; V gene: TRBV12-3/TRBV12-4; clone size: -; CDR3 DNA: TGTGCCAGCAGTTTAATTAGCGGGCTCCAAGAGACCCAGTACTTC; CDR3 protein: CASSLISGLQETQYF
J gene: TRBJ2-5; D gene: -; V gene: TRBV20-1; clone size: -; CDR3 DNA: TGCAGTGCTAGCGGGGAGGCCGATGAGACCCAGTACTTC; CDR3 protein: CSASGEADETQYF
J gene: TRBJ2-7; D gene: TRBD1; V gene: TRBV7-9; clone size: few; CDR3 DNA: TGTGCCAGCAGCTTCGACAGGGTAGCTGGCGAGCAGTACTTC; CDR3 protein: CASSFDRVAGEQYF
J gene: TRBJ2-7; D gene: -; V gene: TRBV3-1; clone size: -; CDR3 DNA: TGTGCCAGCAGCCTTAATGACCAATTCTACGAGCAGTACTTC; CDR3 protein: CASSLNDQFYEQYF
J gene: TRBJ1-4; D gene: TRBD1; V gene: TRBV6-1; clone size: -; CDR3 DNA: TGTGCCAGCCAGGACAGGGGGGATGAAAAACTGTTTTTT; CDR3 protein: CASQDRGDEKLFF
J gene: TRBJ2-3; D gene: TRBD2; V gene: TRBV27; clone size: many; CDR3 DNA: TGTGCCAGCACTCGTTTGACTAGCGGGTATACAGATACGCAGTATTTT; CDR3 protein: CASTRLTSGYTDTQYF
J gene: TRBJ2-2; D gene: -; V gene: TRBV27; clone size: -; CDR3 DNA: TGTGCCAGCTCCTACAAGAGGCCCGGGCCGGACACCGGGGAGCTGTTTTTT; CDR3 protein: CASSYKRPGPDTGELFF
J gene: TRBJ2-3; D gene: TRBD1; V gene: TRBV29-1; clone size: -; CDR3 DNA: TGCAGTGTTAAGGACAGGGACATCTTTAGGGATACGCAGTATTTT; CDR3 protein: CSVKDRDIFRDTQYF
J gene: TRBJ2-6; D gene: -; V gene: TRBV5-6; clone size: few; CDR3 DNA: TGTGCCAGCAGCACTCTGGGGGCCAACGTCCTGACTTTC; CDR3 protein: CASSTLGANVLTF
J gene: TRBJ1-1; D gene: TRBD1; V gene: TRBV4-1; clone size: -; CDR3 DNA: TGCGCCAGCAGCAGACGGACAGGGTGGAACACTGAAGCTTTCTTT; CDR3 protein: CASSRRTGWNTEAFF
J gene: TRBJ1-2; D gene: TRBD1; V gene: TRBV5-1; clone size: many; CDR3 DNA: TGCGCCAGCAGCGAAGGACAGGGGAGCTATGGCTACACCTTC; CDR3 protein: CASSEGQGSYGYTF
J gene: TRBJ2-3; D gene: -; V gene: TRBV5-5; clone size: -; CDR3 DNA: TGTGCCAGCAGCCCCCTACAGGTTTTCGGGACAGATACGCAGTATTTT; CDR3 protein: CASSPLQVFGTDTQYF
J gene: TRBJ2-2; D gene: TRBD1; V gene: TRBV5-1; clone size: few; CDR3 DNA: TGCGCCAGCAGCCTAACCCCCAGACAGGGAACCACGAACACCGGGGAGCGGTTTTTT; CDR3 protein: CASSLTPRQGTTNTGERFF
J gene: TRBJ1-4; D gene: TRBD1; V gene: TRBV15; clone size: few; CDR3 DNA: TGTGCCACCAGCAGAGTCGACAGGGGGGACGAAAAACTGTTTTTT; CDR3 protein: CATSRVDRGDEKLFF
J gene: TRBJ2-3; D gene: TRBD2; V gene: TRBV9; clone size: few; CDR3 DNA: TGTGCCAGCAGCGCCAGCGGGGGGGCCCCAGATACGCAGTATTTT; CDR3 protein: CASSASGGAPDTQYF
J gene: TRBJ2-1; D gene: -; V gene: TRBV9; clone size: once; CDR3 DNA: TGTGCCAGCAGCGTAGTTTTCGGCGATGAGCAGTTCTTC; CDR3 protein: CASSVVFGDEQFF
J gene: TRBJ2-7; D gene: TRBD2; V gene: TRBV7-7; clone size: many; CDR3 DNA: TGTGCCAGCAGCGGGGGGGACTCCGACTACGAGCAGTACTTC; CDR3 protein: CASSGGDSDYEQYF
J gene: TRBJ2-1; D gene: -; V gene: TRBV6-2/TRBV6-3; clone size: -; CDR3 DNA: TGTGCCAGCAGGCCAGGGACGGGGGAGCAGTTCTTC; CDR3 protein: CASRPGTGEQFF
J gene: TRBJ2-3; D gene: -; V gene: TRBV7-2; clone size: -; CDR3 DNA: TGTGCCAGCAGCTTCCCACTGAGGAGCACAGATACGCAGTATTTT; CDR3 protein: CASSFPLRSTDTQYF
J gene: TRBJ2-7; D gene: -; V gene: TRBV14; clone size: few; CDR3 DNA: TGTGCCAGCAGCCAAGGGCACTATGGCGAGCAGTACTTT; CDR3 protein: CASSQGHYGEQYF
J gene: TRBJ2-1; D gene: -; V gene: TRBV29-1; clone size: -; CDR3 DNA: TGCAGCGTTGCGTTTTTGGGGCAGGAACACTACAATGAGCAGTTCTTC; CDR3 protein: CSVAFLGQEHYNEQFF
J gene: TRBJ1-2; D gene: TRBD1; V gene: TRBV7-9; clone size: -; CDR3 DNA: TGTGCCAGCACCAGGGGGGACCATAACCATGGCTACACCTTC; CDR3 protein: CASTRGDHNHGYTF
J gene: TRBJ1-4; D gene: -; V gene: TRBV7-2; clone size: -; CDR3 DNA: TGTGCCAGCAGCTCCTTCAGGGGAACTAATGAAAAACTGTTTTTT; CDR3 protein: CASSSFRGTNEKLFF
J gene: TRBJ2-7; D gene: -; V gene: TRBV27; clone size: few; CDR3 DNA: TGTGCCAGCAGTTTATCGAAGAGTCAGTCCTACGAGCAGTACTTC; CDR3 protein: CASSLSKSQSYEQYF
J gene: TRBJ1-4; D gene: TRBD1; V gene: TRBV29-1; clone size: few; CDR3 DNA: TGCAGCGTCGCTGACAGGGGCGTAGAAAAACTGTTTTTT; CDR3 protein: CSVADRGVEKLFF